This TCR beta chain was observed in a study of blood T cell repertoires in COVID-19. Study at large: Both acute and convalescent COVID-19 samples were obtained from the United States, Italy and Spain.

Clones were read by immunoSEQ multiplex PCR, and TCRdb kept only the in-frame ones, dropping some. In the table there are about 340,000 clones, more than 70% of which are singletons. V lost 3 bases, J lost 0 bases, and 12 bases lay in between. The germline V gene encodes CDR1 SQVTM and CDR2 ANQGSEA. This CDR3 region has 15 residues. This receptor was identified in a man under 40 with active or convalescent COVID-19. Sequenced sample: peripheral blood. V and J are TRBV29-1 and TRBJ2-1; maybe TRBD2 (6 bases). The CDR3 DNA is TGCAGCGTTGAGGCTAGCGAGAGCTCCTACAATGAGCAGTTCTTC. Translating it yields CSVEASESSYNEQFF.